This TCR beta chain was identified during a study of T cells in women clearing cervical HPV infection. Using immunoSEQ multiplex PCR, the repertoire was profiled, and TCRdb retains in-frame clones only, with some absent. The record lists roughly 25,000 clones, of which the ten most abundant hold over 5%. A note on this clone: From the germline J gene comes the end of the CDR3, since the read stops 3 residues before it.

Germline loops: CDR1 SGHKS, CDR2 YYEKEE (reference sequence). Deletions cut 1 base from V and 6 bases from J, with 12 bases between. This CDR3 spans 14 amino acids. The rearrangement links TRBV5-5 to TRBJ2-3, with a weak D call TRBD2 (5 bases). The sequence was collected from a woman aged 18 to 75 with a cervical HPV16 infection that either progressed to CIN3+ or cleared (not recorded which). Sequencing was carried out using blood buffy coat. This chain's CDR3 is CASSLFTSLDTQYF. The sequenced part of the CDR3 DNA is TGTGCCAGCAGCTTGTTTACTAGTCTGGATACG.